The clone carrying this T cell receptor beta chain was seen at least ten times. The antigen is not known. These data belong to a study of Graves' ophthalmopathy and Graves' hyperthyroidism. Looking at the study overall: Peripheral blood (taken before any treatment) was collected at initial diagnosis.

Other autoimmune diseases, uncontrolled infections, pregnancy or lactation excluded patients from enrollment. Findings and caveats of the study: Among thyroid clonotypes expanded above 0.001 frequency, most also appeared in blood.

The authors amplified TCR beta CDR3 regions, and they did so from RNA transcripts for repertoire sequencing. Second-round multiplex PCR followed a first-round RT-PCR using HTBI primers. TCRdb used MiXCR to reprocess the multiplex PCR reads, holding one entry per CDR3 protein. The sample includes fewer than 250,000 distinct CDR3 sequences, roughly 27% of them seen just once. Germline CDR1 reads SGHTA; CDR2 reads FQGNSA. V was trimmed by 5 bases and J by 5 bases, leaving 16 bases between them. The length of the CDR3 is 14 residues. The TCR was taken from a man in his fifties or sixties with Graves' ophthalmopathy. This rearrangement joins TRBV7-2 to TRBJ2-7; D is perhaps TRBD1 (6 bases). Sequenced material: peripheral blood. DNA for the CDR3: TGTGCCAGCAGCGCGCTACTAGGGGGAAACGAGCAGTACTTC. Its translation: CASSALLGGNEQYF.